A selection of T cell receptor beta chains follows, all from one sample in a study of blood T cells in healthy people across ages. TCRdb independently ran MiXCR on the 5' RACE reads; one entry per CDR3 protein. The table records roughly 730,000 distinct CDR3 sequences, just over 55% of them present only once. Sequenced: blood. All receptors come from a man aged 35 to 55 in good health. CDR3s include the opening cysteine and the closing phenylalanine or tryptophan. The order of the fields is J gene, V gene, clone size, D gene, CDR3 DNA, CDR3 protein. The D gene is left open where the match is weak. Clone size appears in some rows only: once, few, many, or a class for an expanded clone.

J gene: TRBJ2-1; V gene: TRBV28; clone size: -; D gene: TRBD2; CDR3 DNA: TGTGCCAGCAGTTTCCAGGAACTAGCGGGACTGCACAATGAGCAGTTCTTC; CDR3 protein: CASSFQELAGLHNEQFF
J gene: TRBJ2-7; V gene: TRBV7-2; clone size: few; D gene: TRBD2; CDR3 DNA: TGTGCCAGCAGCGCCTCCGCTAGCGGGGGTTTCTACGAGCAGTACTTC; CDR3 protein: CASSASASGGFYEQYF
J gene: TRBJ2-7; V gene: TRBV6-1; clone size: -; D gene: TRBD2; CDR3 DNA: TGTGTCAGCAGTGAGGAGAGCGGGGGCAGTTACGAGCAGTACTTC; CDR3 protein: CVSSEESGGSYEQYF
J gene: TRBJ1-2; V gene: TRBV4-1; clone size: -; D gene: -; CDR3 DNA: TGCGCCAGCAGCCAAGTTAGGGAGGGCCTTAACCCTTATGGCTACACCTTC; CDR3 protein: CASSQVREGLNPYGYTF
J gene: TRBJ1-5; V gene: TRBV25-1; clone size: -; D gene: TRBD1; CDR3 DNA: TGTGCCAGCAGTGCCCAAACAGGGGGCGCAGATCAGCCCCAGCATTTT; CDR3 protein: CASSAQTGGADQPQHF
J gene: TRBJ1-5; V gene: TRBV28; clone size: -; D gene: -; CDR3 DNA: TGTGCCAGTACCACTTATGACACGGTCGGTTTCAGTCTGCCCCAGCATTTT; CDR3 protein: CASTTYDTVGFSLPQHF
J gene: TRBJ2-1; V gene: TRBV4-3; clone size: -; D gene: -; CDR3 DNA: TGCGCCAGCAGCCAAGATAGGGCAGGCGGCCGGATACGCAATGAGCAGTTCTTC; CDR3 protein: CASSQDRAGGRIRNEQFF
J gene: TRBJ1-5; V gene: TRBV28; clone size: -; D gene: -; CDR3 DNA: TGTGCCAGCAGTATGAGCACGGACGGCAATCAGCCCCAGCATTTT; CDR3 protein: CASSMSTDGNQPQHF
J gene: TRBJ2-3; V gene: TRBV7-2; clone size: -; D gene: -; CDR3 DNA: TGTGCCAGCAGCTTAGCGGGGCTAGCAGATACGCAGTATTTT; CDR3 protein: CASSLAGLADTQYF
J gene: TRBJ1-1; V gene: TRBV20-1; clone size: few; D gene: -; CDR3 DNA: TGCAGTGCTAGGGGCGATAGCACTGAAGCTTTCTTT; CDR3 protein: CSARGDSTEAFF
J gene: TRBJ1-4; V gene: TRBV5-1; clone size: -; D gene: -; CDR3 DNA: TGCGCCAGCAGCTTGTGGAGGCATCGGGATGAAAAACTGTTTTTT; CDR3 protein: CASSLWRHRDEKLFF
J gene: TRBJ1-2; V gene: TRBV29-1; clone size: -; D gene: -; CDR3 DNA: TGCAGCGTTGAACAGGGGCGACAAGATGGCTACACCTTC; CDR3 protein: CSVEQGRQDGYTF
J gene: TRBJ2-3; V gene: TRBV6-5; clone size: -; D gene: -; CDR3 DNA: TGTGCCAGCAGTTACGGGGGGCACACAGATGCGCAGTATTTT; CDR3 protein: CASSYGGHTDAQYF
J gene: TRBJ2-2; V gene: TRBV4-3; clone size: once; D gene: -; CDR3 DNA: TGCGCCAGCAGCCAAGATGGGGTTGCAAGGGGGGGCACCGGGGAGCTGTTTTTT; CDR3 protein: CASSQDGVARGGTGELFF
J gene: TRBJ2-3; V gene: TRBV5-1; clone size: -; D gene: -; CDR3 DNA: TGCGCCAGCAGCTTGGAGGGGAGGGGGGACCTTGATACGCAGTATTTT; CDR3 protein: CASSLEGRGDLDTQYF
J gene: TRBJ1-2; V gene: TRBV7-2; clone size: once; D gene: TRBD1; CDR3 DNA: TGTGCCAGCAGGCAGGGGGCGGAGGGTGGCTACACCTTC; CDR3 protein: CASRQGAEGGYTF
J gene: TRBJ2-5; V gene: TRBV7-2; clone size: -; D gene: TRBD2; CDR3 DNA: TGTGCCAGCAGCCCGACTAGCGGGAGAGGGGCGGAGACCCAGTACTTC; CDR3 protein: CASSPTSGRGAETQYF
J gene: TRBJ2-5; V gene: TRBV29-1; clone size: few; D gene: -; CDR3 DNA: TGCAGCGTTGGGTGGGATTCGGAGACCCAGTACTTC; CDR3 protein: CSVGWDSETQYF
J gene: TRBJ2-3; V gene: TRBV7-2; clone size: few; D gene: -; CDR3 DNA: TGTGCCAGCAGCCCCCTAACCCCTGACGCGCAGTATTTT; CDR3 protein: CASSPLTPDAQYF
J gene: TRBJ1-5; V gene: TRBV10-3; clone size: few; D gene: -; CDR3 DNA: TGTGCCATCAGTGAGTCGGGGGTTGGCAATCAGCCCCAGCATTTT; CDR3 protein: CAISESGVGNQPQHF
J gene: TRBJ2-3; V gene: TRBV18; clone size: once; D gene: TRBD1; CDR3 DNA: TGTGCCAGCTCACCACAGGGGGCCACAGATACGCAGTATTTT; CDR3 protein: CASSPQGATDTQYF
J gene: TRBJ2-7; V gene: TRBV6-2/TRBV6-3; clone size: many; D gene: -; CDR3 DNA: TGTGCCAGCAGTCATTCCTACGAGCAGTACTTC; CDR3 protein: CASSHSYEQYF
J gene: TRBJ2-3; V gene: TRBV29-1; clone size: -; D gene: TRBD2; CDR3 DNA: TGCAGCCTTCCGGGGGGGGGAGATACGCAGTATTTT; CDR3 protein: CSLPGGGDTQYF
J gene: TRBJ2-6; V gene: TRBV20-1; clone size: few; D gene: TRBD1; CDR3 DNA: TGCAGTGCTAGACCTACAGGGGTTGGGGCCAACGTCCTGACTTTC; CDR3 protein: CSARPTGVGANVLTF
J gene: TRBJ2-3; V gene: TRBV7-9; clone size: few; D gene: -; CDR3 DNA: TGTGCCAGTGGGGCGACTGCCGATACGCAGTATTTT; CDR3 protein: CASGATADTQYF
J gene: TRBJ2-3; V gene: TRBV20-1; clone size: -; D gene: TRBD2; CDR3 DNA: TGCAGTGCTAGGGCCACTCTAGCGGGGGGGGGTCGGGATACGCAGTATTTT; CDR3 protein: CSARATLAGGGRDTQYF
J gene: TRBJ2-5; V gene: TRBV5-4; clone size: -; D gene: -; CDR3 DNA: TGTGCCAGCAGCGAGGGACGGAGCGGGTCGTACCAAGAGACCCAGTACTTC; CDR3 protein: CASSEGRSGSYQETQYF
J gene: TRBJ1-5; V gene: TRBV4-1; clone size: -; D gene: -; CDR3 DNA: TGCGCCAGCAGCCCGGGGACACTTAGCAATCAGCCCCAGCATTTT; CDR3 protein: CASSPGTLSNQPQHF
J gene: TRBJ2-1; V gene: TRBV7-9; clone size: -; D gene: -; CDR3 DNA: TGTGCCACCTCAGAACGGGGTTCAGGGTACAATGAGCAGTTCTTC; CDR3 protein: CATSERGSGYNEQFF
J gene: TRBJ2-7; V gene: TRBV3-1; clone size: once; D gene: -; CDR3 DNA: TGTGCCAGCAGCCAAGATCAGGGCAAGTCCTACAATGAGCAGTACTTC; CDR3 protein: CASSQDQGKSYNEQYF
J gene: TRBJ2-3; V gene: TRBV5-1; clone size: -; D gene: -; CDR3 DNA: TGCGCCACCCAGTTCCTCGAGTATGGCACAGATACGCAGTATTTT; CDR3 protein: CATQFLEYGTDTQYF
J gene: TRBJ2-7; V gene: TRBV6-5; clone size: once; D gene: -; CDR3 DNA: TGTGCCAGCAGTTATACGGCCAGCTCCTACGAGCAGTACTTC; CDR3 protein: CASSYTASSYEQYF
J gene: TRBJ2-3; V gene: TRBV6-6; clone size: -; D gene: TRBD2; CDR3 DNA: TGTGCCAGCAGTTACTTACGCGGGGGAATCACAGATACGCAGTATTTT; CDR3 protein: CASSYLRGGITDTQYF
J gene: TRBJ2-7; V gene: TRBV10-3; clone size: few; D gene: TRBD2; CDR3 DNA: TGTGCCATCAGTGATGGTGCGGGAGGACCCGCAACCCCTTCCTACGAGCAGTACTTC; CDR3 protein: CAISDGAGGPATPSYEQYF
J gene: TRBJ1-6; V gene: TRBV14; clone size: -; D gene: -; CDR3 DNA: TGTGCCAGCGGCACGAGCTCCTATAATTCACCCCTCCACTTT; CDR3 protein: CASGTSSYNSPLHF
J gene: TRBJ1-4; V gene: TRBV29-1; clone size: -; D gene: -; CDR3 DNA: TGCAGCGTTGAGGACGGCACGAATGAAAAACTGTTTTTT; CDR3 protein: CSVEDGTNEKLFF
J gene: TRBJ2-1; V gene: TRBV7-3; clone size: -; D gene: -; CDR3 DNA: TGTGCCAGCAGCGGTCTGGGAAGCTCCTACAATGAGCAGTTCTTC; CDR3 protein: CASSGLGSSYNEQFF
J gene: TRBJ2-5; V gene: TRBV10-3; clone size: few; D gene: -; CDR3 DNA: TGTGCCATCAGTGAAGGGTTCGGGACGGGGGAGACCCAGTACTTC; CDR3 protein: CAISEGFGTGETQYF
J gene: TRBJ1-2; V gene: TRBV7-9; clone size: -; D gene: TRBD1; CDR3 DNA: TGTGCCAGCAGCTGGGGACAGGGCTACTATGGCTACACCTTC; CDR3 protein: CASSWGQGYYGYTF
J gene: TRBJ2-5; V gene: TRBV7-3; clone size: -; D gene: TRBD2; CDR3 DNA: TGTGCCAACAGCACCGGACTAGCGGGACCGCAAGAGACCCAGTACTTC; CDR3 protein: CANSTGLAGPQETQYF
J gene: TRBJ2-5; V gene: TRBV7-2; clone size: -; D gene: -; CDR3 DNA: TGTGCCAGCAGCTTAGCGGGTAGATTAGCCAGGGAGACCCAGTACTTC; CDR3 protein: CASSLAGRLARETQYF
J gene: TRBJ1-5; V gene: TRBV28; clone size: -; D gene: -; CDR3 DNA: TGTGCCAGCAGGCGACTGGACAGCCCCAATCAGCCCCAGCATTTT; CDR3 protein: CASRRLDSPNQPQHF
J gene: TRBJ2-1; V gene: TRBV29-1; clone size: -; D gene: -; CDR3 DNA: TGCAGCGTTGGGTCCTTCCACGTGGGACACAATGAGCAGTTCTTC; CDR3 protein: CSVGSFHVGHNEQFF
J gene: TRBJ1-2; V gene: TRBV7-3; clone size: once; D gene: TRBD1; CDR3 DNA: TGTGCCAGCAGCGCCCAAGGGGGCAAGAACTATGGCTACACCTTC; CDR3 protein: CASSAQGGKNYGYTF
J gene: TRBJ1-6; V gene: TRBV11-2; clone size: once; D gene: TRBD1; CDR3 DNA: TGTGCCAGCAGACCAAACGGGCAGGGGGATAATTCACCCCTCCATTTT; CDR3 protein: CASRPNGQGDNSPLHF